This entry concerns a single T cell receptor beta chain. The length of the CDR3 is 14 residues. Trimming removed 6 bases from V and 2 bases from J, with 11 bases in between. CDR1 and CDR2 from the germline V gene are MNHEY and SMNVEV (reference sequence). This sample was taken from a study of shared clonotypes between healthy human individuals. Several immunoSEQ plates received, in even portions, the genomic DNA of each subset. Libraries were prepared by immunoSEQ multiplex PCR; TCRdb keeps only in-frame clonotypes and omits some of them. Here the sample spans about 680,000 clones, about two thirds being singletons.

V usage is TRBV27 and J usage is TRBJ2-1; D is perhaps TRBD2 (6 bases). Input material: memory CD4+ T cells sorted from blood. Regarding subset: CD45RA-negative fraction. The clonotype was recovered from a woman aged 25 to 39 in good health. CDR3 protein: CASSSGLTYNEQFF. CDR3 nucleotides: TGTGCCAGCAGCTCCGGACTAACCTACAATGAGCAGTTCTTC.